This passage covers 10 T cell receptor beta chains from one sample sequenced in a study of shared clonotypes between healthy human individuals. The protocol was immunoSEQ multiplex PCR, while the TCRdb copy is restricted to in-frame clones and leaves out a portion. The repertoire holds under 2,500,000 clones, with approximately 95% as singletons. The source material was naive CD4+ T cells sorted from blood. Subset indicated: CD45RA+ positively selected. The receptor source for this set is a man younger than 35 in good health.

The CDR3 DNA reads as TGTGCCATCAGCCTCCTAGGGGCCGGGAACACTGAAGCTTTCTTT. This translates into CAISLLGAGNTEAFF. The chain is built from TRBV10-3 and TRBJ1-1; TRBD1 is a possible D gene (5 bases). The CDR3 loop spans 15 amino acids. Trimming stripped 6 bases from V and 1 base from J, with 15 bases between. The V gene's germline CDR1 is ENHRY and CDR2 SYGVKD.

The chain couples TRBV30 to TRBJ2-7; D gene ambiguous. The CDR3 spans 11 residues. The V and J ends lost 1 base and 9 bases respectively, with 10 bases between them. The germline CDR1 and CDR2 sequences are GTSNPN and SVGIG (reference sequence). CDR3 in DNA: TGTGCCTGGAGTGATCCTGATCGGCAGTACTTC. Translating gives CAWSDPDRQYF.

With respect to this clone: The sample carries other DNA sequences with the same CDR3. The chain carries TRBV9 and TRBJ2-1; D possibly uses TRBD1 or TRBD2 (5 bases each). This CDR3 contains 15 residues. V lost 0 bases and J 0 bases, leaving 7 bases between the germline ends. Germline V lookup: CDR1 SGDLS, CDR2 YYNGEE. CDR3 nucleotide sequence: TGTGCCAGCAGCGTAGATGGGGGCTCCTACAATGAGCAGTTCTTC. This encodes CASSVDGGSYNEQFF.

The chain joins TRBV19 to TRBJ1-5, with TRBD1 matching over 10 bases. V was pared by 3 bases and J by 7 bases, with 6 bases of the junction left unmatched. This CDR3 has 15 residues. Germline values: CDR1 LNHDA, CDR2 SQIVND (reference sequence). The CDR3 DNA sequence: TGTGCCAGTAGTATTTTGGACAGGGGGAAACAGCCCCAGCATTTT. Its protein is CASSILDRGKQPQHF.

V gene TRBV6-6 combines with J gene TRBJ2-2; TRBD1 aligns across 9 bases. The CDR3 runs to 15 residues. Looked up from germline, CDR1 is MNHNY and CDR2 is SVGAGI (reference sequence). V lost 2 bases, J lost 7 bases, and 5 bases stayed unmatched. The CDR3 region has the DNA TGTGCCAGCAGTTACGTAAACAGGGGGCGCGGGGAGCTGTTTTTT. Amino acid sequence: CASSYVNRGRGELFF.

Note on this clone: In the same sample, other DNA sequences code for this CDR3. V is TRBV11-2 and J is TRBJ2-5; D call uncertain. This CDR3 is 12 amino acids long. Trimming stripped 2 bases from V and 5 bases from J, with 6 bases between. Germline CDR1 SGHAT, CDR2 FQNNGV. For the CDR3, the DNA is TGTGCCAGCAGCTTATCGCGGGAGACCCAGTACTTC. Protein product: CASSLSRETQYF.

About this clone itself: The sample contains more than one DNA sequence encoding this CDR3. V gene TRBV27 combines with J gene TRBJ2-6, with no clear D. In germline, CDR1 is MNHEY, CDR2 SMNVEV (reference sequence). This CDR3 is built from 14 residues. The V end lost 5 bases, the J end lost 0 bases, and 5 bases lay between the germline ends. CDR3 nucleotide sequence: TGTGCCAGCAGTCTGGGCTCTGGGGCCAACGTCCTGACTTTC. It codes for CASSLGSGANVLTF.

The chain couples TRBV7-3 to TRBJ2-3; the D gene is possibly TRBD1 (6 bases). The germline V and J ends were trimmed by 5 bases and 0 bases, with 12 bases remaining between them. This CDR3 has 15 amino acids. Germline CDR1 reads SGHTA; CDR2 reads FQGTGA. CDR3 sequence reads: CASSPQGPSTDTQYF. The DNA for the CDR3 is TGTGCCAGCAGCCCACAGGGTCCTAGCACAGATACGCAGTATTTT.

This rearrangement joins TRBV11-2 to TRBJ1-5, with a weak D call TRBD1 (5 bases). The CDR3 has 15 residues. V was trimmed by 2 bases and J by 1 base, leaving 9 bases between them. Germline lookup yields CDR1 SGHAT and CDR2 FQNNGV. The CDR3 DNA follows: TGTGCCAGCAGCTTATCAGGGCCGAGCAATCAGCCCCAGCATTTT. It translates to CASSLSGPSNQPQHF. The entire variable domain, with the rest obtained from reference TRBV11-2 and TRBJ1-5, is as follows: EAGVAQSPRYKIIEKRQSVAFWCNPISGHATLYWYQQILGQGPKLLIQFQNNGVVDDSQLPKDRFSAERLKGVDSTLKIQPAKLEDSAVYLCASSLSGPSNQPQHFGDGTRLSIL.

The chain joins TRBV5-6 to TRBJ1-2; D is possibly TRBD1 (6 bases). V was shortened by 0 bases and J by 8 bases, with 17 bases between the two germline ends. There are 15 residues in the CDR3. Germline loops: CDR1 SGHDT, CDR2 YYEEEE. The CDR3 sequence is CASSLGHGQSGGYTF. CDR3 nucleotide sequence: TGTGCCAGCAGCTTGGGCCATGGACAGTCAGGGGGCTACACCTTC.